This T cell receptor (beta chain) appears in the sequencing data of a study of STAT5B mutations in CD4+ large granular lymphocyte leukemia. Study-level results: Higher CD4+ than CD8+ T-LGLL clonality might reflect small sample size.

Notes on this clone: No antigen is known for it.

There are 15 residues in the CDR3. Germline lookup yields CDR1 SGHVS and CDR2 FNYEAQ. V lost 4 bases to trimming and J lost 5 bases, with 17 bases between them. Original analysis: Lowest detectable productive clonotype frequency was 2.59 x 10-5. Generated by immunoSEQ multiplex PCR, the TCRdb table keeps only in-frame clones and is missing some. For V, J and clone size, that table is used; D and trimming come from the DNA. Counted here are 34,000 or so clones, 85% occurring once; the ten biggest clones make up 4.4%. The clonotype comes from a human donor in good health. The J gene is TRBJ2-5, the V gene TRBV7-6; either TRBD1 or TRBD2 may fit D (5 bases each). Sample: CD4+ T cells from blood buffy coats. The CDR3 spells CASSSGTTKGETQYF. CDR3 bases: TGTGCCAGCAGCTCCGGGACCACAAAGGGGGAGACCCAGTACTTC. The full variable domain, with the rest looked up from reference TRBV7-6 and TRBJ2-5, is GAGVSQSPRYKVTKRGQDVALRCDPISGHVSLYWYRQALGQGPEFLTYFNYEAQQDKSGLPNDRFSAERPEGSISTLTIQRTEQRDSAMYRCASSSGTTKGETQYFGPGTRLLVL.